These T cell receptor beta chains were read from a single sample in a study of early T cells in non-severe SARS-CoV-2 infection. TCRdb analysed the 5' RACE reads with MiXCR anew, one entry per CDR3 protein. The repertoire holds just under 60,000 distinct CDR3 sequences, with more than 8.5% as singletons. Sequencing used whole blood. These receptors all stem from an adult who was a healthcare worker with PCR-confirmed SARS-CoV-2 infection or an uninfected control (not recorded which). Each CDR3 is given with its conserved first and last residue. A D gene is named only where the DNA matches it firmly. Some rows mark clone size as missing; the rest say once, few, many or name a class of expanded clone.

D gene	V gene	J gene	clone size	CDR3 DNA	CDR3 protein
NA	TRBV6-2/TRBV6-3	TRBJ2-5	few	TGTGCCAGCAGTAGCCATAGGACTCGCCAAGAGACCCAGTACTTC	CASSSHRTRQETQYF
NA	TRBV27	TRBJ2-4	NA	TGTGCCAGCAGTTATGGACAGTGGACATTCTTC	CASSYGQWTFF
NA	TRBV6-2/TRBV6-3	TRBJ1-1	many	TGTGCCAGCACCGTAGCAGGGGCCACTGAAGCTTTCTTT	CASTVAGATEAFF
NA	TRBV7-2	TRBJ1-2	many	TGTGCCAGCAGCCCTAAAGGGTTTAACTATGGCTACACCTTC	CASSPKGFNYGYTF
TRBD1	TRBV20-1	TRBJ2-5	many	TGCAGTGCTCGGACGGCCTCGGGACAGCAAGAGACCCAGTACTTC	CSARTASGQQETQYF
TRBD1	TRBV6-2/TRBV6-3	TRBJ1-1	many	TGTGCCAGCAGTTCACGGACAGGGGGCACTGAAGTTTTCTTT	CASSSRTGGTEVFF
TRBD1	TRBV7-9	TRBJ1-1	many	TGTGCCAGCAGCCAAGGACAGGAATACACTGAAGCTTTCTTT	CASSQGQEYTEAFF
NA	TRBV11-2	TRBJ2-3	many	TGTGCCAGCAGCTTGAGTGGAGATACGCAGTATTTT	CASSLSGDTQYF
NA	TRBV6-2/TRBV6-3	TRBJ2-2	NA	TGTGCCAGCAGTTACAGACCCGGGGAGATCGCCGGGGAGCTGTTTTTT	CASSYRPGEIAGELFF
TRBD2	TRBV7-2	TRBJ2-2	NA	TGTGCCACTGGGGCGGGAGAGACTAGGACCGGGGAGCTGCTTTTT	CATGAGETRTGELLF
NA	TRBV6-5	TRBJ2-7	few	TGTGCCAGCAGTTTTGGGGGATCCTACGAGCAGTACTTC	CASSFGGSYEQYF
NA	TRBV29-1	TRBJ2-5	few	TGCAGCGTTGTACAGGGTGGAGTAGGGGAGACCCAGTACTTC	CSVVQGGVGETQYF
NA	TRBV28	TRBJ2-3	many	TGTGCCGCCCACAGCGAAAGCACAGATACGCAGTATTTT	CAAHSESTDTQYF
NA	TRBV11-2	TRBJ2-3	NA	TGTGCCAGCAGCTTAGTCCAGGGATCCACAGATACGCAGTATTTT	CASSLVQGSTDTQYF
NA	TRBV13	TRBJ2-7	many	TGTGCCAGCAGCTTAAGGGGTTTCTACGAGCAGTACTTC	CASSLRGFYEQYF
NA	TRBV20-1	TRBJ2-1	NA	TGCAGTGCTAGATCGCGCCACTCCTACAATGAGCAGTTCTTC	CSARSRHSYNEQFF
NA	TRBV7-2	TRBJ1-6	many	TGTGCCAGCAGCTTAGCTCTAAATAATTCACCCCTCCACTTT	CASSLALNNSPLHF
NA	TRBV29-1	TRBJ2-1	NA	TGCAGCGTTGATAGCTCCTACAATGAGCAGTTCTTC	CSVDSSYNEQFF
NA	TRBV7-2	TRBJ1-1	many	TGTGCCAGCAGCCCCGATTTGGCGACGGTGAACACTGAAGCTTTCTTT	CASSPDLATVNTEAFF
NA	TRBV6-2/TRBV6-3	TRBJ2-3	many	TGTGCCAGCAGTTACGGAGCGGACAACACAGATACGCAGTATTTT	CASSYGADNTDTQYF
NA	TRBV10-3	TRBJ2-7	many	TGTGCCATCAGTGTGGAGGACCTCTGGGAGCAGTACTTC	CAISVEDLWEQYF
TRBD1	TRBV27	TRBJ1-1	many	TGTGCCAGCAGTCGCAAGACAGGGGTGAACACTGAAGCTTTCTTT	CASSRKTGVNTEAFF
TRBD2	TRBV28	TRBJ2-3	few	TGTGCCAGCAGTTTAGCGGGGGAGGTTTCAGATACGCAGTATTTT	CASSLAGEVSDTQYF
NA	TRBV11-3	TRBJ2-2	many	TGTGCCAGCAGCTTGCCAGGGTCAGAGGAGCTGTTTTTT	CASSLPGSEELFF
TRBD1	TRBV29-1	TRBJ1-2	medium-sized	TGCAGCGTTCCTAATACCGGGACAGGACTACTTCCTAACTATGGCTACACCTTC	CSVPNTGTGLLPNYGYTF
NA	TRBV6-2/TRBV6-3	TRBJ2-1	NA	TGTGCCAGCAGACCCCTAGCCCAAAGCTACAATGAGCAGTTCTTC	CASRPLAQSYNEQFF
NA	TRBV18	TRBJ2-3	NA	TGTGCCAGCTCACCCGGGACTCTCCAGGCGGATACGCAGTATTTT	CASSPGTLQADTQYF
NA	TRBV11-3	TRBJ1-1	medium-sized	TGTGCCAGCAGCTTAACCACCAACACTGAAGCTTTCTTT	CASSLTTNTEAFF
TRBD2	TRBV6-2/TRBV6-3	TRBJ2-7	NA	TGTGCCAGCAGTTACTGGACTAGCAGCTACGAGCAGTACTTC	CASSYWTSSYEQYF
TRBD1	TRBV27	TRBJ2-1	many	TGTGCCAGCAGTCACACCGGGACAGGGGGCAATGAGCAGTTCTTC	CASSHTGTGGNEQFF
TRBD1	TRBV28	TRBJ1-4	many	TGTGCCAGCAGTTTAAGGCAGGGGGCGCGACAGGAAAAACTGTTTTTT	CASSLRQGARQEKLFF
NA	TRBV7-2	TRBJ2-3	NA	TGTGCCAGCAGCTTAGGGGGGAGAGGCACAGATACGCAGTATTTT	CASSLGGRGTDTQYF
TRBD2	TRBV3-1	TRBJ2-7	few	TGTGCCAGCGGAACCGGGACTAGCGACTACGAGCAGTACTTC	CASGTGTSDYEQYF
NA	TRBV9	TRBJ2-3	many	TGTGCCAGCAGCCCACGCGGTGTATGGACAGATACGCAGTATTTT	CASSPRGVWTDTQYF
TRBD2	TRBV7-8	TRBJ2-3	NA	TGTGCCAGCAGCTTACTGACTAGCGGCGGACCAGATACGCAGTATTTT	CASSLLTSGGPDTQYF
NA	TRBV27	TRBJ2-4	few	TGTGCCAGCAGGGGCGGGGACGAACGGGGGGCCTACAACATTCAGTACTTC	CASRGGDERGAYNIQYF
NA	TRBV3-2	TRBJ1-5	few	TGTGCCAGCAGCGACCGGGACAGGAAGAATCAGCCCCAGCATTTT	CASSDRDRKNQPQHF
TRBD2	TRBV11-1	TRBJ2-1	few	TGTGCCAGCAGCCCGACTAGCGGGAGGAATAATGAGCAGTTCTTC	CASSPTSGRNNEQFF
NA	TRBV28	TRBJ2-7	few	TGTGCCAGCAGTCTACCCCCCTACGAGCAGTACTTC	CASSLPPYEQYF
TRBD2	TRBV7-3	TRBJ2-3	many	TGTGCCAGCAGCTTGACTAGCGGCACAGATACGCAGTATTTT	CASSLTSGTDTQYF
TRBD1	TRBV7-6	TRBJ2-5	few	TGTGCCAGCAGCGGTCGGGACAGGAGGTGGACCCAGTACTTC	CASSGRDRRWTQYF
NA	TRBV28	TRBJ1-3	many	TGTGCCAGCAGTTTATGGGCAGCTGGCAACACCATATATTTT	CASSLWAAGNTIYF
NA	TRBV30	TRBJ1-6	many	TGTGCCTGGAGTGTCCAGGGTGGTTCACCCCTCCACTTT	CAWSVQGGSPLHF
NA	TRBV4-3	TRBJ2-1	many	TGCGCCAGCAGCCACCTTAACACCGGGCGGGGTGAGCAGTTCTTC	CASSHLNTGRGEQFF
NA	TRBV6-2/TRBV6-3	TRBJ1-1	NA	TGTGCCAGCAGACAGGGTGGGACGGGATTGACTGAAGCTTTCTTT	CASRQGGTGLTEAFF
TRBD1	TRBV12-3/TRBV12-4	TRBJ2-7	NA	TGTGCCAGCAGCCGAACAAAAAAGCACAGGGGCCCAGGCTACGAGCAGTACTTC	CASSRTKKHRGPGYEQYF
TRBD1	TRBV5-1	TRBJ1-1	few	TGCGCCAGCAGCTTGGGGGACAGGGCCCGCACTGAAGCTTTCTTT	CASSLGDRARTEAFF
NA	TRBV6-5	TRBJ2-1	NA	TGTGCCAGCAGCCCCTCGGAAGGAAGGTCAACCTACAATGAGCAGTTCTTC	CASSPSEGRSTYNEQFF
NA	TRBV30	TRBJ2-1	many	TGTGCCTGGACGGTGGGGTACAATGAGCAGTTCTTC	CAWTVGYNEQFF
NA	TRBV2	TRBJ1-1	NA	TGTGCCAGCAGGGGACTCGGGGCTTTCTTT	CASRGLGAFF
NA	TRBV29-1	TRBJ2-3	many	TGCAGCGTTGAAGATGGGGGCCCAGGCACAGATACGCAGTATTTT	CSVEDGGPGTDTQYF
NA	TRBV4-3	TRBJ2-1	NA	TGCGCCAGCAGCCAACGGCGCGCGTCTAATGAGCAGTTCTTC	CASSQRRASNEQFF
NA	TRBV14	TRBJ1-1	few	TGTGCCAGCAAACGGGACCTGGACACTGAAGCTTTCTTT	CASKRDLDTEAFF
TRBD1	TRBV28	TRBJ2-7	many	TGTGCCAGCAGTTCAGGGACAGGGGGCAGCGAGCAGTACTTC	CASSSGTGGSEQYF
TRBD1	TRBV29-1	TRBJ2-7	many	TGCAGCGTTGATGGGACAGGGGGCTACGAGCAGTACTTC	CSVDGTGGYEQYF
TRBD2	TRBV28	TRBJ2-3	NA	TGTGCCAACACAGCGGGAGGCACAGATACGCAGTATTTT	CANTAGGTDTQYF
NA	TRBV7-2	TRBJ2-3	few	TGTGCCAGCAGCGGAATTTCGGAGGATACGCAGTATTTT	CASSGISEDTQYF
NA	TRBV20-1	TRBJ2-3	NA	TGCAGTGCTAGAGCCGCGGACACAATGGCTACGCAGTATTTT	CSARAADTMATQYF
NA	TRBV28	TRBJ2-6	few	TGTGCCAGCAGTTTATTTGTCCGCGCACAGCGTCCCGGGGCCAACGTCCTGACTTTC	CASSLFVRAQRPGANVLTF